Presented here are 21 T cell receptor beta chains from one specimen sequenced in a study of cytomegalovirus exposure and HLA in healthy donors (dated by TCRdb to 2017 to 2019). Library preparation used the immunoSEQ multiplex PCR assay. For the multiplex PCR, a mixture combining 60 forward primers for TCR Vbeta segments and 13 reverse primers for TCR Jbeta segments was used. TCRdb's version of the immuneACCESS table is confined to in-frame rearrangements and falls short of the full clone set. An unresolved V gene accounts for under half of the shortfall where checked; the remainder is of unknown origin. The sample contains fewer than 250,000 clones, 87% of them found a single time. Together, the top ten hold 1% to 1.5% of the sample. Material: PBMCs. These receptors all stem from a man younger than 45 in good health and CMV-seronegative.

The rearrangement uses TRBV7-9 and TRBJ2-2, with D possibly TRBD1 on 6 matching bases. The CDR3 is 19 residues long. Germline lookup yields CDR1 SEHNR and CDR2 FQNEAQ (reference sequence). V lost 4 bases and J lost 1, with 22 bases in between. The CDR3 coding sequence is TGTGCCAGCAGCTCGACGAGGACCGGGACACCCCAGAACACCGGGGAGCTGTTTTTT. Translated, it gives CASSSTRTGTPQNTGELFF. Together with reference TRBV7-9 and TRBJ2-2, the CDR3 gives the full variable domain: DTGVSQNPRHKITKRGQNVTFRCDPISEHNRLYWYRQTLGQGPEFLTYFQNEAQLEKSRLLSDRFSAERPKGSFSTLEIQRTEQGDSAMYLCASSSTRTGTPQNTGELFFGEGSRLTVL.

The chain joins TRBV25-1 to TRBJ1-3; D ambiguous. Per the germline V gene, CDR1 is MGHDK and CDR2 is SYGVNS. V lost 4 bases and J 0 bases, leaving 10 bases between the germline ends. The CDR3 is 15 residues long. CDR3 DNA sequence: TGTGCCAGCAGTGCAGACTCTTTCTCTGGAAACACCATATATTTT. It translates to CASSADSFSGNTIYF.

The sample holds one count of this clone. Here the CDR3 reads CASSLDRWNTEAFF. The CDR3, as DNA: TGCGCCAGCAGCTTGGACAGATGGAACACTGAAGCTTTCTTT. V gene TRBV5-1 combines with J gene TRBJ1-1; D ambiguous. The CDR3 sequence is 14 residues long. V lost 0 bases and J 1 base, leaving 7 bases between the germline ends. Germline V gene sequence: CDR1 SGHRS, CDR2 YFSETQ.

The V call is TRBV5-8, the J call TRBJ1-2; tentative D call: TRBD1 (6 bases). The CDR3 runs to 14 residues. CDR1 is SGHTS and CDR2 is YDEGEE in the germline V gene. V lost 4 bases to trimming and J lost 6 bases, with 16 bases between them. CDR3 sequence reads: CASSNGVQGHGYTF. In DNA, the CDR3 is TGTGCCAGCAGCAATGGGGTACAGGGCCATGGCTACACCTTC. Based on the CDR3 plus reference TRBV5-8 and TRBJ1-2, the full variable domain is EAGVTQSPTHLIKTRGQQATLRCSPISGHTSVYWYQQALGLGLQFLLWYDEGEERNRGNFPPRFSGRQFPNYSSELNVNALELEDSALYLCASSNGVQGHGYTFGSGTRLTVV.

CDR3 amino acids: CASSFPDRGSRYNEQFF. The CDR3 nucleotides are TGTGCCAGCAGTTTCCCAGATAGGGGCTCACGCTACAATGAGCAGTTCTTC. This chain connects TRBV5-4 to TRBJ2-1, with a possible D match to TRBD1 (5 bases). Per germline, CDR1 SGHNT and CDR2 YYREEE (reference sequence). CDR3 length: 17 residues. The germline V and J ends were trimmed by 5 bases and 3 bases, with 21 bases remaining between them. Variable domain in full (rest from reference TRBV5-4 and TRBJ2-1): ETGVTQSPTHLIKTRGQQVTLRCSSQSGHNTVSWYQQALGQGPQFIFQYYREEENGRGNFPPRFSGLQFPNYSSELNVNALELDDSALYLCASSFPDRGSRYNEQFFGPGTRLTVL.

The chain couples TRBV14 to TRBJ1-2; TRBD1 agrees at 7 bases. Germline V lookup: CDR1 SGHDN, CDR2 FVKESK. The CDR3 is 15 residues long. The V gene end was trimmed by 5 bases and the J gene end by 8 bases; junction bases not matched to a gene: 14. DNA for the CDR3: TGTGCCAGCAGCGAACTCCCGGCAAGGGGGCACGGCTACACCTTC. It specifies CASSELPARGHGYTF. Using reference TRBV14 and TRBJ1-2 for the parts outside the CDR3, the full variable domain is EAGVTQFPSHSVIEKGQTVTLRCDPISGHDNLYWYRRVMGKEIKFLLHFVKESKQDESGMPNNRFLAERTGGTYSTLKVQPAELEDSGVYFCASSELPARGHGYTFGSGTRLTVV.

A note on this clone: This specimen includes other DNA sequences encoding the same CDR3. V and J are TRBV28 and TRBJ1-3; D perhaps matches TRBD1 (5 bases). CDR3 length: 14 residues. V was cut by 2 bases and J by 1 base, with 6 bases left in between. Germline CDR1 MDHEN, CDR2 SYDVKM. CDR3 nucleotide sequence: TGTGCCAGCAGTTTAGGGGGGTCTGGAAACACCATATATTTT. Protein product: CASSLGGSGNTIYF.

This chain links TRBV5-6 with TRBJ2-1, with a weak D call TRBD2 (6 bases). Germline CDR1 and CDR2: SGHDT and YYEEEE. The CDR3 runs 15 residues. Trimming removed 0 bases from V and 5 bases from J, with 12 bases in between. The DNA for the CDR3 is TGTGCCAGCAGCTTGGGAGGCGGGGTGGACAATGAGCAGTTCTTC. Its translation: CASSLGGGVDNEQFF.

The chain carries TRBV11-2 and TRBJ1-2; D not resolved. The CDR3 length is 14 residues. The germline gives CDR1 SGHAT, CDR2 FQNNGV. Trimming removed 5 bases from V and 4 bases from J, with 14 bases in between. CDR3 sequence: CASSALRSRYGYTF. CDR3 DNA: TGTGCCAGCAGCGCGCTCCGCTCTCGCTATGGCTACACCTTC. The complete variable domain, with remaining parts taken from reference TRBV11-2 and TRBJ1-2, reads EAGVAQSPRYKIIEKRQSVAFWCNPISGHATLYWYQQILGQGPKLLIQFQNNGVVDDSQLPKDRFSAERLKGVDSTLKIQPAKLEDSAVYLCASSALRSRYGYTFGSGTRLTVV.

The chain links TRBV5-4 to TRBJ2-1, with 8 bases aligning to TRBD2. V lost 1 base and J lost 3; bases outside the gene matches: 3. The CDR3 is made up of 15 amino acids. The germline V gene encodes CDR1 SGHNT and CDR2 YYREEE (reference sequence). DNA of the CDR3: TGTGCCAGCAGCTTGTCTAGCGGGCTCTACAATGAGCAGTTCTTC. Amino acids: CASSLSSGLYNEQFF.

V is TRBV29-1 and J is TRBJ2-1, with 13 bases matching TRBD2. In germline, CDR1 is SQVTM, CDR2 ANQGSEA. Trimming cost V 8 bases and J 7 bases; bases outside gene matches: 8. CDR3 length equals 14 residues. CDR3 residues: CSPTGLAGVNEQFF. The CDR3 bases are TGCAGCCCAACTGGACTAGCGGGAGTGAATGAGCAGTTCTTC.

V gene TRBV21-1 combines with J gene TRBJ2-3; the table gives TRBD1 as D, unverified against the DNA. TRBV21-1 is deemed a pseudogene. The length of the CDR3 is 17 residues. CDR3 residues: CASSRRLRDRKTDTQYF. For the CDR3, the DNA is TGTGCCAGCAGCCGTCGGCTCCGGGACAGGAAGACAGATACGCAGTATTTT.

The chain couples TRBV6-5 to TRBJ2-7, with 9 bases lining up with TRBD1. The germline V gene has CDR1 MNHEY and CDR2 SVGAGI. This CDR3 has 15 residues. After removal of 0 bases from V and 3 bases from J, the junction contained 3 bases not matched to a gene. The CDR3 reads CASSYSGTGLYEQYF. CDR3 sequence (DNA): TGTGCCAGCAGTTACTCAGGGACAGGGCTCTACGAGCAGTACTTC.

The CDR3 nucleotides read TGTGCCAGCAGCGTAAGCGGTTCAAGCTCCTACAATGAGCAGTTCTTC. Protein sequence: CASSVSGSSSYNEQFF. This chain joins TRBV9 and TRBJ2-1; D perhaps matches TRBD2 (5 bases). Germline CDR1 SGDLS, CDR2 YYNGEE. CDR3 length: 16 amino acids. Trimming shortened V by 1 base and J by 0 bases, and 11 bases separated the two germline ends.

The chain carries TRBV28 and TRBJ1-1; TRBD1 is a possible D gene (6 bases). V was trimmed by 7 bases and J by 5 bases, leaving 23 bases between them. CDR3 length: 16 residues. CDR1 is MDHEN, CDR2 SYDVKM, per germline. CDR3 DNA: TGTGCCAGCATCGGGGAGACAGGCCCAGTGGGGACTGAAGCTTTCTTT. Protein sequence: CASIGETGPVGTEAFF.

The chain employs TRBV5-5 and TRBJ1-5; D gene uncertain. Germline assignment: CDR1 SGHKS and CDR2 YYEKEE (reference sequence). V lost 0 bases and J 7 bases, leaving 8 bases between the germline ends. There are 13 residues in the CDR3. CDR3 bases: TGTGCCAGCAGCTTGGGAGCGGGCCAGCCCCAGCATTTT. This sequence encodes CASSLGAGQPQHF.

The chain couples TRBV7-9 to TRBJ2-5, with 11 bases identical to TRBD2. CDR3 length: 17 amino acids. The germline V gene encodes CDR1 SEHNR and CDR2 FQNEAQ (reference sequence). V lost 8 bases, J lost 0 bases, and 11 bases stayed unmatched. The CDR3 spells CASGPGLAELNQETQYF. The CDR3 nucleotides read TGTGCCAGCGGCCCGGGACTAGCGGAGCTAAACCAAGAGACCCAGTACTTC.

V gene TRBV9 combines with J gene TRBJ1-6; the D gene is possibly TRBD1 (6 bases). The length of the CDR3 is 16 residues. V shed 0 bases and J shed 6 bases, with 13 bases lying between them. The germline gives CDR1 SGDLS, CDR2 YYNGEE. This CDR3 reads CASSVAAGVLNSPLHF. The CDR3 nucleotides read TGTGCCAGCAGCGTAGCGGCAGGGGTTCTTAATTCACCCCTCCACTTT. The variable domain in full, with the rest retrieved from reference TRBV9 and TRBJ1-6, is DSGVTQTPKHLITATGQRVTLRCSPRSGDLSVYWYQQSLDQGLQFLIQYYNGEERAKGNILERFSAQQFPDLHSELNLSSLELGDSALYFCASSVAAGVLNSPLHFGNGTRLTVT.

This clone was detected only a few times. This chain uses TRBV10-3 with TRBJ1-4; D call uncertain. Germline loops: CDR1 ENHRY, CDR2 SYGVKD. The ends were cut back, 2 bases at V and 2 bases at J, with 15 bases in the middle. CDR3 size: 17 residues. DNA for the CDR3: TGTGCCATCAGTGAGCCCACGGGAGGAGCTACTAATGAAAAACTGTTTTTT. This encodes CAISEPTGGATNEKLFF.

This rearrangement joins TRBV5-3 to TRBJ2-3, with unresolved D. TRBV5-3 is labeled an ORF, and its function is uncertain. The V and J ends lost 3 bases and 9 bases respectively, with 5 bases between them. CDR3 length: 10 residues. This chain's CDR3 is CARSSETQYF. In DNA form, the CDR3 reads TGTGCCAGAAGCTCTGAGACGCAGTATTTT.

A few counts support this clone. This chain links TRBV5-1 with TRBJ1-2; no clear D. The V end was cut by 4 bases, the J end by 0 bases, with 10 bases between. The CDR3 consists of 14 residues. The V gene's germline CDR1 is SGHRS and CDR2 YFSETQ. CDR3 sequence: CASSINVANYGYTF. CDR3 nucleotides: TGCGCCAGCAGCATAAACGTAGCTAACTATGGCTACACCTTC.